This is a list of T cell receptor beta chains from one sample in a study of blood T cells in healthy people across ages. TCRdb passed the 5' RACE reads through MiXCR, listing each CDR3 protein once. The profile shows some 1,500,000 distinct CDR3 sequences, approximately 42% of them singletons. The source material was blood. These receptors all come from a woman aged 18-29 years in good health. Each CDR3 is given without its conserved first and last residue. The order of the fields is V gene, J gene, CDR3 protein.

TRBV20-1	TRBJ2-1	SAAGGSGSSYNEQF
TRBV7-2	TRBJ2-1	ASSSTGGLYNEQF
TRBV11-3	TRBJ2-7	ASSLDWVSEQY
TRBV5-1	TRBJ2-5	ASSSGLASTQY
TRBV20-1	TRBJ2-1	SASDWMGGVDDEQF
TRBV20-1	TRBJ1-1	SARDVRTTEAF
TRBV12-3/TRBV12-4	TRBJ2-3	ASSLVARGDTQY
TRBV7-2	TRBJ2-7	ASRLPGTESYEQY
TRBV6-5	TRBJ2-7	ASSYSGTRPYEQY
TRBV29-1	TRBJ2-7	SVAPRLAPTYEQY
TRBV7-9	TRBJ1-6	ASSYRDGYSPLH
TRBV2	TRBJ2-2	ASKGQETGELF
TRBV4-1	TRBJ2-4	ASSRLAGALGAKNIQY
TRBV6-6	NA	ASSYPGTSGHEQY
TRBV2	NA	ASSAGQGRLGEQY
TRBV5-1	TRBJ1-5	ASSLAVGDQPQH
TRBV29-1	TRBJ2-7	SAFKTRGSEQY
TRBV20-1	TRBJ2-1	SASKLARYNEQF
TRBV27	TRBJ2-7	ASSSTGIEQY
TRBV20-1	TRBJ2-3	SARLIGAGVPTDTQY
TRBV7-2	TRBJ1-1	ASSSYTNTEAF
TRBV11-2	TRBJ2-5	ASSLSSIETQY
TRBV6-2/TRBV6-3	TRBJ1-2	ASSYSTRGIRSYGYT
TRBV7-3	TRBJ2-3	ASSPVAGSTDTQY
TRBV6-2/TRBV6-3	TRBJ2-1	ASRGRVTYNEQF
TRBV7-2	TRBJ2-7	ASSLGDGYYEQY
TRBV11-2	TRBJ1-1	ASSFMGQGGTEAF
TRBV18	TRBJ2-3	ASSTYGESTDTQY
TRBV20-1	TRBJ2-4	SARVRENQNIQY
TRBV6-2/TRBV6-3	TRBJ1-1	ASRRQGWTEAF
TRBV7-6	TRBJ2-7	ASSSLGSSYEQY
TRBV11-2	TRBJ1-2	ASSLGTGDGGYT
TRBV7-9	TRBJ1-4	ASRVGVIGTTNEKLF
TRBV7-2	TRBJ2-3	ASSPGDSYTDTQY
TRBV7-2	TRBJ1-5	ASSSQGQVGNQPQH
TRBV29-1	TRBJ1-1	SVEVQAVYTEAF
TRBV9	TRBJ1-6	ASKATGASPLH
TRBV29-1	TRBJ2-1	SVDPSGTQAF
TRBV12-3/TRBV12-4	TRBJ1-1	ASSDTGDLDTEAF
TRBV20-1	TRBJ2-3	SARILSGSNTDTQY
TRBV21-1	TRBJ2-1	ASSCYRDSSYNEQF
TRBV28	TRBJ1-1	ASPDRVGRENTEAF
TRBV12-3/TRBV12-4	TRBJ2-1	ASSKRQGWSYNEQF
TRBV20-1	TRBJ2-7	SAGPAGLDYEQY
TRBV20-1	TRBJ2-3	SAGGQSYTQY